This TCR beta chain comes out of a study of human T cells and chemical hapten exposure (dated by TCRdb to about 2021). With respect to the entire study: For sensitization, 2% DPC in acetone was applied to a 2 cm by 2 cm area of upper inner arm skin. Throughout the study period of about 23 weeks, patients also received therapeutic DPC doses to the scalp every week. Patch testing on the upper back used Finn chambers containing 0.01% DPC, with scoring done after 6 days according to International Contact Dermatitis Research Group standards. Libraries were pooled for sequencing, and variation in per-sample TCR yields was attributed mainly to small differences in library volumes within the pool. Peripheral blood TCR repertoire changes were tracked in vivo in alopecia patients during primary and secondary sensitization to the hapten diphenylcyclopropenone (DPC). Blood samples were taken from patients before sensitization (week 0) and at 2, 6 and about 24 weeks after DPC sensitization. Around 30 alopecia patients provided blood for TCR sequencing at one to four time points (pre-sensitization, 2, 6 and 24 weeks). Alopecia areata with under or over 50% scalp involvement, alopecia totalis and alopecia universalis were represented in the patient cohort, which was mostly female.

For this clonotype: It lacks a known antigen. Per-base quality was not reported, and no clone a single base away is much larger than it.

The library was obtained by RACE. Sequencing relied on a NextSeq 500. During library preparation, unique molecular identifiers were attached to individual cDNA molecules so that TCRs could be counted quantitatively and reproducibly. From each blood RNA sample, both TCR alpha and TCR beta chains were sequenced. Processing in the source paper ran as follows. Samples had a median of roughly 91,000 TCRs, with a range from about 23,224 to 700,000. V, J and CDR3 annotation of the TCR reads was carried out using the Decombinator software suite. For the PS versus PT1 abundance plots, all samples were subsampled to the same number of TCRs (28,000). Expanded TCRs were defined as absent before sensitization and observed at least eight times at the 2-week time point. Through fastp at Q25 and MiXCR, TCRdb rebuilt clones from the public reads, retaining in-frame beta chains. Rows matching on CDR3 protein sequence are summarized as one entry with the most common DNA and genes. Here the V and J calls rest on TCRdb's processing, not on the authors' analysis. The sample has 150,000 to 200,000 distinct CDR3 sequences on record, about a fifth of them singletons. In total, the top ten clones hold approximately 6.7% of the sample.

From the cysteine through the phenylalanine, the CDR3 covers 17 amino acids. Only the CDR3 DNA stays, 51 bases, in frame from base 1. Broader findings and caveats from the paper: A positive correlation was found between the number of PT1 expanded TCRs and patch test score, with significance reached at thresholds 8, 16 and 32 but not 4. After repeated subsampling, changes were observed in the strength of the expansion versus patch-test correlation and in the threshold at which the correlation became significant. The number of TCRs above 1 in 1000 frequency did not change with DPC sensitization; there was no evidence of global repertoire structure alterations. Expanded TCRs formed significantly more large CDR3 similarity clusters than pre-sensitization or healthy control sets, consistent with antigen-driven responses. Because every patient had alopecia, a presumed autoimmune disease, the patients' immune response might differ from that of healthy individuals.

The sample's time point label, decoded: patch test 1, 2 weeks after DPC sensitization. The treatment or condition tag for this specimen amounts to: therapeutic diphenylcyclopropenone sensitization with weekly scalp DPC. At every patch-test visit, the blood draw took place before the patch test was put on. To be eligible, patients had to be aged 18 to 70, diagnosed with alopecia and judged suitable for DPC therapy, while pregnant patients were excluded. Total RNA was isolated from unfractionated whole blood collected in Tempus Blood RNA tubes. This receptor was identified in a woman aged 50 to 65 with alopecia areata. Some clones in this sample may be carry-over from other donors' samples. This chain joins TRBV21-1 to TRBJ1-5; TRBD1 is the table's D call, not checked against the DNA. TRBV21-1 has pseudogene status. The sample was whole blood, taken in connection with sensitization to the hapten diphenylcyclopropenone (DPC). The CDR3 region has the sequence CASSKGRTGGSNQPQHF. Here is the DNA: TGTGCCAGCAGCAAGGGACGTACAGGGGGTAGCAATCAGCCCCAGCATTTT.